These 6 T cell receptor beta chains were all obtained from the same sample, sequenced in a study of human T cells and chemical hapten exposure. TCRdb fed the RACE reads into MiXCR, producing one record per CDR3 protein. The data hold about 380,000 distinct CDR3 sequences, with about 6% observed a single time. Time point indicated: patch test 2, 6 weeks after DPC sensitization. Specified treatment: therapeutic diphenylcyclopropenone sensitization with weekly scalp DPC. The sequencing here drew on whole blood, taken in connection with sensitization to the hapten diphenylcyclopropenone (DPC). Source of these receptors: a woman aged 18-29 years with alopecia areata. Some clones in this sample may be carry-over from other donors' samples.

The genes are TRBV7-9 and TRBJ1-6; the match to TRBD1 covers 11 bases. Germline CDR1 and CDR2: SEHNR and FQNEAQ (reference sequence). The CDR3 is 17 amino acids. The junction had 8 bases not matched to a gene; V was cut back by 8 bases and J by 2 bases. The CDR3 bases are TGTGCCAGCTCCCTAGCGGGACAGGGGGCCTATAATTCACCCCTCCACTTT. This sequence encodes CASSLAGQGAYNSPLHF. The full variable domain, rest sourced from reference TRBV7-9 and TRBJ1-6, is DTGVSQNPRHKITKRGQNVTFRCDPISEHNRLYWYRQTLGQGPEFLTYFQNEAQLEKSRLLSDRFSAERPKGSFSTLEIQRTEQGDSAMYLCASSLAGQGAYNSPLHFGNGTRLTVT.

This clonotype was counted only a few times. This sequence joins TRBV6-2 or TRBV6-3 and TRBJ1-2; D ambiguous. Trimming shortened V by 7 bases and J by 2 bases, and 23 bases separated the two germline ends. Germline loops: CDR1 MNHEY, CDR2 SVGEGT. This CDR3 is built from 17 residues. The CDR3 region is CASIGFVSGSRNYGYTF. DNA of the CDR3: TGTGCCAGCATTGGGTTCGTGAGCGGGAGCAGGAACTATGGCTACACCTTC.

Notes on this clonotype: The junction does not match germline at one end; this may be a read error. This chain uses TRBV28 with TRBJ1-2; 8 bases agree with TRBD1. The CDR3 extends over 12 amino acids. Germline V lookup: CDR1 MDHEN, CDR2 SYDVKM. CDR3 loop: CVSTGDRTGYTF. Here the CDR3 DNA reads TGTGTCAGCACCGGGGACAGGACTGGCTACACCTTC.

This clonotype was seen ten or more times. The V and J genes are TRBV20-1 and TRBJ1-6; D is uncertain. Per the germline V gene, CDR1 is DFQATT and CDR2 is SNEGSKA (reference sequence). Trimming took off 0 bases at V and 6 bases at J, with 9 bases between the two ends. This CDR3 has 14 residues. CDR3 amino acids: CSARDSTANSPLHF. The CDR3 bases are TGCAGTGCTAGAGATAGCACCGCTAATTCACCCCTCCACTTT.

J is TRBJ2-7 and V is TRBV4-3; 7 nucleotides match TRBD2. This CDR3 contains 14 residues. Germline assignment: CDR1 LGHNA and CDR2 YSLEER. J gave up 2 bases and V 6 bases, and 7 bases lay outside the gene matches. CDR3 nucleotides: TGCGCCAGCAGTCTAGCGGTTGGGCCCTACGAGCAGTACTTC. Amino acids: CASSLAVGPYEQYF.

The chain couples TRBV6-1 to TRBJ2-7; 9 bases are shared with TRBD1. The CDR3 is 16 residues long. The ends lost 2 bases at V and 0 bases at J; junction bases unmatched: 5. Germline values: CDR1 MNHNS, CDR2 SASEGT. The CDR3 spells CASSEPGQGSSYEQYF. In nucleotides, the CDR3 is TGTGCCAGCAGTGAACCCGGACAGGGGTCCTCCTACGAGCAGTACTTC.